Listed below are T cell receptor beta chains from one sample, sequenced in a study of Tregs in tolerant kidney transplant recipients. Assay used: immunoSEQ multiplex PCR; TCRdb lists only in-frame clones, some missing. The repertoire holds under 80,000 clones, with roughly 85% as singletons. The sample in question was Tregs from blood, obtained before the transplant. These receptor sequences come from a human donor who received a combined kidney and bone marrow transplant. CDR3s include the opening cysteine and the closing phenylalanine or tryptophan. A D gene is named only where the DNA matches it firmly. The listing skips clone size in some rows; elsewhere it reads once, few, many or a size class.

.	few	TRBV9	TRBJ2-7	TGTGCCAGCAGCGTAGGATTAGCCCCCTACGAGCAGTACTTC	CASSVGLAPYEQYF
.	.	TRBV10-1	TRBJ2-2	TGCGCCAGCGGACAGAACACCGGGGAGCTGTTTTTT	CASGQNTGELFF
TRBD1	.	TRBV9	TRBJ2-2	TGTGCCAGCAGCAGTGACAGGGCATTGACCGGGGAGCTGTTTTTT	CASSSDRALTGELFF
.	.	TRBV11-2	TRBJ2-5	TGTGCCAGCAGCTTACGGGGGAAACAAGAGACCCAGTACTTC	CASSLRGKQETQYF
TRBD2	.	TRBV28	TRBJ2-7	TGTGCCAGCAGTTCGGCTAGCGGGGCGACTTTCTACGAGCAGTACTTC	CASSSASGATFYEQYF
.	.	TRBV15	TRBJ1-1	TGTGCCACCAGCCTTAGAGTGTCTGAAGCTTTCTTT	CATSLRVSEAFF
.	once	TRBV28	TRBJ2-5	TGTGCCAGCAGTTTACCAAACCCCAGCCAAGAGACCCAGTACTTC	CASSLPNPSQETQYF
.	.	TRBV15	TRBJ2-7	TGTGCCACCAGCAGAGATCTGAGCTCCTACGAGCAGTACTTC	CATSRDLSSYEQYF
TRBD1	.	TRBV10-3	TRBJ1-5	TGTGCCACCAAGACAGGGGGCACCAATAATCAGCCCCAGCATTTT	CATKTGGTNNQPQHF
.	.	TRBV19	TRBJ1-5	TGTGCCAGTAGTATAGGACAGCTCTATCAGCCCCAGCATTTT	CASSIGQLYQPQHF
.	.	TRBV7-2	TRBJ2-1	TGTGCCAGCAGCTTAATGGCTAGTAACAATGAGCAGTTCTTC	CASSLMASNNEQFF
.	.	TRBV18	TRBJ2-5	TGTGCCAGCTCACCTCACCGGGGGGAGACCCAGTACTTC	CASSPHRGETQYF
.	.	TRBV5-4	TRBJ1-4	TGTGCCAGCAGCTTGGGGGGACGGTTTAATGAAAAACTGTTTTTT	CASSLGGRFNEKLFF
.	.	TRBV27	TRBJ1-5	TGTGCCAGCAGCCACCCCCGGGACCATAGCAATCAGCCCCAGCATTTT	CASSHPRDHSNQPQHF
.	.	TRBV5-6	TRBJ1-4	TGTGCCAGCAGCTTGGTGGGTAGGGACGAAAAACTGTTTTTT	CASSLVGRDEKLFF
.	.	TRBV9	TRBJ2-3	TGTGCCAGCAGCTCCCGTCGGGGTTACACAGATACGCAGTATTTT	CASSSRRGYTDTQYF
TRBD1	.	TRBV11-2	TRBJ1-1	TGTGCCAGCAGCTTAGCGGGACAGGGGACTGAAGCTTTCTTT	CASSLAGQGTEAFF
TRBD2	.	TRBV5-1	TRBJ2-5	TGCGCCAGCAGCCGGGGAGGGGCAGTTCAAGAGACCCAGTACTTC	CASSRGGAVQETQYF
.	.	TRBV2	TRBJ1-5	TGTGCCAGCAGCCTGGGGGCCCTCAATCAGCCCCAGCATTTT	CASSLGALNQPQHF
.	.	TRBV10-2	TRBJ1-2	TGCGCCAGCAGTGAATCGACCGGGGGCTGGGGGATTTATGGCTACACCTTC	CASSESTGGWGIYGYTF
.	once	TRBV7-2	TRBJ1-1	TGTGCCAGCAGCTTAGAGATGAACACTGAAGCTTTCTTT	CASSLEMNTEAFF
.	.	TRBV19	TRBJ2-3	TGTGCCAGTAGCCAACCTATAACCAGGCGGGCTACTAGCACAGATACGCAGTATTTT	CASSQPITRRATSTDTQYF
.	.	TRBV7-2	TRBJ1-2	TGTGCCAGCAGCCCCCGGGAGGCAGCCTATGGCTACACCTTC	CASSPREAAYGYTF
.	once	TRBV2	TRBJ1-2	TGTGCCAGACAGCCCCCCGGGGCTATAGGCGGCTACACCTTC	CARQPPGAIGGYTF
.	once	TRBV28	TRBJ1-4	TGTGCCAGCAGTCCGACAGGTAGAGGCACGGGGGAAAAACTGTTTTTT	CASSPTGRGTGEKLFF
.	.	TRBV6-5	TRBJ1-5	TGTGCCAGCAGTGAAGCACCGAATCAGCCCCAGCATTTT	CASSEAPNQPQHF
.	medium-sized	TRBV7-2	TRBJ1-1	TGTGCCAGCAGCTTTAGTGGGTTGGGCAGCACTGAAGCTTTCTTT	CASSFSGLGSTEAFF
.	.	TRBV6-5	TRBJ1-1	TGTGCCAGCAGTACGACAGACGGTGGCACTGAAGCTTTCTTT	CASSTTDGGTEAFF
TRBD2	.	TRBV5-3	TRBJ2-5	TGTGCCAGAAGCTCCGTAGACGGGGGAGGGCGTGAAGAGACCCAGTACTTC	CARSSVDGGGREETQYF
.	.	TRBV23-1	TRBJ1-4	TGCGCCAGCAGTCATTACGAGGGGAGAATTAATGAAAAACTGTTTTTT	CASSHYEGRINEKLFF
TRBD1	few	TRBV28	TRBJ1-6	TGTGCCAGCAGTCTACAGGGGGCCCCTTCACCCCTCCACTTT	CASSLQGAPSPLHF
.	few	TRBV30	TRBJ2-2	TGTGCCTGGATGGAAGTAGGGGGGCTGGCCGGGGAGCTGTTTTTT	CAWMEVGGLAGELFF
TRBD1	.	TRBV5-1	TRBJ1-4	TGCGCCAGCAGCCCCATACAGGGGCCCCGGGAAAAACTGTTTTTT	CASSPIQGPREKLFF
.	.	TRBV11-2	TRBJ1-1	TGTGCCAGCAGCCCAGGCGCAGGGACAATGAACACTGAAGCTTTCTTT	CASSPGAGTMNTEAFF
TRBD2	.	TRBV7-2	TRBJ2-1	TGTGCCAGCAGCTTAGTGATGCTAGCGGGGGGTGAGCAGTTCTTC	CASSLVMLAGGEQFF
.	.	TRBV13	TRBJ2-3	TGTGCCAGCAGCTCGTATCGAGATACGCAGTATTTT	CASSSYRDTQYF
TRBD1	.	TRBV4-1	TRBJ2-5	TGCGCCAGCAGCCAAGATAGGACAGGGGAGCGGGAGACCCAGTACTTC	CASSQDRTGERETQYF
.	.	TRBV7-9	TRBJ2-4	TGTGCCAGCAGGCGTACCACGGGCGGAGGCGCCAAAAACATTCAGTACTTC	CASRRTTGGGAKNIQYF
TRBD2	.	TRBV14	TRBJ2-3	TGTGCCAGCAGTCTCCGAGCGGGGGGTAGCACAGATACGCAGTATTTT	CASSLRAGGSTDTQYF
TRBD1	.	TRBV28	TRBJ1-5	TGTGCCAGCAGGGCAACCGGGACAGGTATAGGGCAGCCCCAGCATTTT	CASRATGTGIGQPQHF
.	.	TRBV2	TRBJ1-5	TGTGCCAGCAGTGTTAACAATCAGCCCCAGCATTTT	CASSVNNQPQHF
TRBD1	.	TRBV19	TRBJ1-2	TGTGCCAGTAGTAGAGACAGGGGTGGCTACACCTTC	CASSRDRGGYTF
TRBD2	.	TRBV28	TRBJ2-7	TGTGCCAGCAAAGGGCTAGCGGCCTACGAGCAGTACTTC	CASKGLAAYEQYF
TRBD2	.	TRBV4-2	TRBJ2-3	TGTGCCAGCAGCCTCAGGGGACTAGCGGGGGGTGGGCTCACAGATACGCAGTATTTT	CASSLRGLAGGGLTDTQYF
.	.	TRBV2	TRBJ1-4	TGTGCCAGCGCCCCAGGGCCTGAAAAACTGTTTTTT	CASAPGPEKLFF
.	few	TRBV7-2	TRBJ1-3	TGTGCCAGCAGCTTTGGGACGGCTGGAAACACCATATATTTT	CASSFGTAGNTIYF
.	.	TRBV18	TRBJ2-7	TGTGCCAGCTCACCGATATCGTCCTACGAGCAGTACTTC	CASSPISSYEQYF
.	.	TRBV11-2	TRBJ1-1	TGTGCCAGCAGCTTCCTCGAAGGAACTGAAGCTTTCTTT	CASSFLEGTEAFF
.	.	TRBV7-9	TRBJ2-3	TGTGCCAGCAGCGCAGCCCGGGACATCAAAGATACGCAGTATTTT	CASSAARDIKDTQYF
.	.	TRBV9	TRBJ1-1	TGTGCCAGCAGCGTAGTCCGGCAGGAGAGGGTGAACACTGAAGCTTTCTTT	CASSVVRQERVNTEAFF
TRBD1	.	TRBV29-1	TRBJ2-1	TGCAGCGGTGCCGGGACAGAGAAAGGGTACAATGAGCAGTTCTTC	CSGAGTEKGYNEQFF